Only one count was recorded for the clone carrying this T cell receptor (beta chain). Antigen unknown. Germline V gene lookup returns CDR1 MNHEY and CDR2 SMNVEV (reference sequence). Trimming stripped 3 bases from V and 3 bases from J, with 9 bases between. The CDR3 totals 14 residues. This entry comes from a study of long-term antiretroviral therapy in people with HIV. Study outcomes and limitations: CDR3 lengths in HIV samples spanned a narrower range than controls. The data indicate that diversity increased after ART but remained below transplant donor controls.

Investigators performed immunoSEQ version v3.0 at survey level. Only in-frame clones appear in the TCRdb table, and some are missing; sequencing was by immunoSEQ multiplex PCR. The sample contains tens of thousands of clones, over 70% of which appear only once. The chain uses TRBV27 and TRBJ1-5; no definite D call. Material: unsorted PBMCs, obtained 4.3 years after starting antiretroviral therapy. The clonotype originates from a man aged 30 to 45 with HIV. CDR3 sequence reads: CASSLGQNNQPQHF. CDR3 coding DNA: TGTGCCAGCAGTTTGGGCCAAAACAATCAGCCCCAGCATTTT.